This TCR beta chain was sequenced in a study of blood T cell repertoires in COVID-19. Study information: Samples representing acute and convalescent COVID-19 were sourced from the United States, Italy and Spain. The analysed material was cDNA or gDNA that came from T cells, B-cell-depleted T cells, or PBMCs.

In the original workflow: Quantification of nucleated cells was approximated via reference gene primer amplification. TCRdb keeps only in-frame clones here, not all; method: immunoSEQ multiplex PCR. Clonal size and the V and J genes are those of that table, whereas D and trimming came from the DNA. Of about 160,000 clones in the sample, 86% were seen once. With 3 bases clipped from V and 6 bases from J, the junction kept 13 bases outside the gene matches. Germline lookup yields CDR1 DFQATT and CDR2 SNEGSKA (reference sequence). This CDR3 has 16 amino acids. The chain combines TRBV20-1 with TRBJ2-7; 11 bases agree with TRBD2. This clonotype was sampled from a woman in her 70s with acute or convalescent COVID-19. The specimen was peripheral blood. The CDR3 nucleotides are TGCAGTGCTAGTGCCGTAGCGGGAGGGCACATGGGCGAGCAGTACTTC. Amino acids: CSASAVAGGHMGEQYF.